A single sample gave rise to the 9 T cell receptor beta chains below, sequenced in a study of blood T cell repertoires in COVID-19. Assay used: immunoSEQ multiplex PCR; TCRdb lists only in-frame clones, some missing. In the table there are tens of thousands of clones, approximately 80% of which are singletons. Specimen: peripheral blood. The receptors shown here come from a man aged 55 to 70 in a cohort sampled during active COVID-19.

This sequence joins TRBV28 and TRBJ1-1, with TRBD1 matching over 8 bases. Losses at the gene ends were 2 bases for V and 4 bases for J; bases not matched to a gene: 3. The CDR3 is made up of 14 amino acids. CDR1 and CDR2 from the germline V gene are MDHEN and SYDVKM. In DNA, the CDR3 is TGTGCCAGCAGTTTACAGGGGGCCCGCACTGAAGCTTTCTTT. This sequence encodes CASSLQGARTEAFF.

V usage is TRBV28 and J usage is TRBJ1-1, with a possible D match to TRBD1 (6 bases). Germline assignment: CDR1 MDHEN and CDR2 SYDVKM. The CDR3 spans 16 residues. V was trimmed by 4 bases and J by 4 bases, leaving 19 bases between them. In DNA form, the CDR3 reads TGTGCCAGCAGTTCCAACAGGGTCGGAGTGGGCACTGAAGCTTTCTTT. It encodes CASSSNRVGVGTEAFF.

The CDR3 nucleotides read TGTGCCAGCTCTCAAGAAGCCCAGGGGGCTGGGCCGGTCGCCGGGGAGCTGTTTTTT. Translated: CASSQEAQGAGPVAGELFF. The rearrangement joins TRBV18 to TRBJ2-2, with 8 bases lining up with TRBD1. Germline CDR1 is KGHSH and CDR2 is LQKENI. V was pared by 6 bases and J by 6 bases, with 21 bases of the junction left unmatched. The CDR3 runs 19 residues.

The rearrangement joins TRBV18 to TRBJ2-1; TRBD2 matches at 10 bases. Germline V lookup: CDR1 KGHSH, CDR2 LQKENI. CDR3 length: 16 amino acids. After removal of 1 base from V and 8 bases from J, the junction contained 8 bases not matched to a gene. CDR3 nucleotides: TGTGCCAGCTCACCACTACTAGCGGGGAGCCATTATGAGCAGTTCTTC. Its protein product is CASSPLLAGSHYEQFF.

The chain's CDR3 is CASSLVRGGGYTF. The CDR3 DNA sequence: TGTGCCAGCAGTTTGGTTAGGGGGGGCGGCTACACCTTC. The chain uses TRBV6-5 and TRBJ1-2, with a weak D call TRBD1 (6 bases). Trimming pared 4 bases from V and 8 bases from J, leaving 14 bases between. The CDR3 has 13 amino acids. CDR1 MNHEY and CDR2 SVGAGI come from the germline V gene.

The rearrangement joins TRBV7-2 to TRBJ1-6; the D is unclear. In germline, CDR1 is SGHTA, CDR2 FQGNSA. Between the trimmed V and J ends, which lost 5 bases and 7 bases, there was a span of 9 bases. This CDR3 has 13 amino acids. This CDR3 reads CASSTSGNSPLHF. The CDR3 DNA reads TGTGCCAGCAGCACCTCAGGAAATTCACCCCTCCACTTT.

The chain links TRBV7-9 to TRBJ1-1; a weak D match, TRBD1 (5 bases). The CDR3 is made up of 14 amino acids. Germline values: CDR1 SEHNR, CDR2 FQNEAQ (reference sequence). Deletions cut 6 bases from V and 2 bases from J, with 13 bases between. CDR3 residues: CASSRRQSNTEAFF. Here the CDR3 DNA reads TGTGCCAGCAGTCGCCGACAGAGCAACACTGAAGCTTTCTTT. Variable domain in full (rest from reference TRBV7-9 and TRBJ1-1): DTGVSQNPRHKITKRGQNVTFRCDPISEHNRLYWYRQTLGQGPEFLTYFQNEAQLEKSRLLSDRFSAERPKGSFSTLEIQRTEQGDSAMYLCASSRRQSNTEAFFGQGTRLTVV.

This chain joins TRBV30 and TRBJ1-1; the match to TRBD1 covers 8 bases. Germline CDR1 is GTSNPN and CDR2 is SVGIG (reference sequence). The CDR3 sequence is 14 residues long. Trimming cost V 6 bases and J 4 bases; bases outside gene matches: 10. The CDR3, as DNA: TGTGCCTGTGATCCGGGAACAGGGGGCACTGAAGCTTTCTTT. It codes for CACDPGTGGTEAFF.

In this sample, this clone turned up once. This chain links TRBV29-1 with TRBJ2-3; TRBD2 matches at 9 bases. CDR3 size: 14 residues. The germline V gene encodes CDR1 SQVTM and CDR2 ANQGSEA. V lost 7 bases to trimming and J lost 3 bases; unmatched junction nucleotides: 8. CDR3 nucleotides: TGCAGCGACCATAGCGGGAGTAGGACAGATACGCAGTATTTT. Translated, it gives CSDHSGSRTDTQYF.